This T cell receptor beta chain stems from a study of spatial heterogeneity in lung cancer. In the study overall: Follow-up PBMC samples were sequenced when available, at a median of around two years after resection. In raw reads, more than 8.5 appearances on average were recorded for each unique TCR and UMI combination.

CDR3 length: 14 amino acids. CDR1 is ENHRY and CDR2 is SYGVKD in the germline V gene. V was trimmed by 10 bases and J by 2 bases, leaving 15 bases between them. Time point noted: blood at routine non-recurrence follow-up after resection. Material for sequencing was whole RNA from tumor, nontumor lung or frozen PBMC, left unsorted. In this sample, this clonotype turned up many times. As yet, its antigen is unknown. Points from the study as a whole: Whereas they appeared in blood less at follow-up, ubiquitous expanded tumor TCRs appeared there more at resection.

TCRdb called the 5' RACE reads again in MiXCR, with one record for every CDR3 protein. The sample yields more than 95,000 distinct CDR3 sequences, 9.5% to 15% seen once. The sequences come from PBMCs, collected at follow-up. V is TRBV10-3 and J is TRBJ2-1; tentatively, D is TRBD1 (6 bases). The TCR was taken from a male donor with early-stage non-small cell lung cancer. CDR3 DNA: TGTGCCACCCAGGGCAGGGGAACCTACAATGAGCAGTTCTTC. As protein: CATQGRGTYNEQFF.